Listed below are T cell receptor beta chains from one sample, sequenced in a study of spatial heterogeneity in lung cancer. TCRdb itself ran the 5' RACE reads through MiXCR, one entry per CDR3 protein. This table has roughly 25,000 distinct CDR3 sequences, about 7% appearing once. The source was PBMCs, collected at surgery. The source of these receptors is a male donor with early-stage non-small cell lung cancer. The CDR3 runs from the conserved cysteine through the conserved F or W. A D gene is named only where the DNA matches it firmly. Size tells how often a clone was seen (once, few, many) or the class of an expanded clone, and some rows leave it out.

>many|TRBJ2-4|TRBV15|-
CATSRAPETGGGNIQYF
TGTGCCACCAGCAGAGCCCCTGAAACAGGGGGGGGAAACATTCAGTACTTC
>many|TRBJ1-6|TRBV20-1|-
CSARAPPAANSPLHF
TGCAGTGCAAGAGCCCCCCCCGCCGCGAATTCACCCCTCCACTTT
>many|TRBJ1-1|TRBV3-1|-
CASSQAGEAFF
TGTGCCAGCAGCCAAGCTGGTGAAGCTTTCTTT
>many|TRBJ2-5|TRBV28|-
CASSFAGWGQETQYF
TGTGCCAGCAGTTTCGCAGGGTGGGGTCAAGAGACCCAGTACTTC
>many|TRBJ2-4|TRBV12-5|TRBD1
CASGRDRGGNIQYF
TGTGCTAGTGGGCGAGACAGGGGCGGTAACATTCAGTACTTC
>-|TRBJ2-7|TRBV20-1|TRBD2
CSARDSLAGAGYEQYF
TGCAGTGCTAGAGATTCCCTAGCGGGAGCAGGATACGAGCAGTACTTC
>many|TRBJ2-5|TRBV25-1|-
CASSVGETQYF
TGTGCCAGCAGTGTTGGGGAGACCCAGTACTTC
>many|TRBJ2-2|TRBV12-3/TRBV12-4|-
CASSRVTGELFF
TGTGCCAGCAGCCGTGTGACCGGGGAGCTGTTTTTT
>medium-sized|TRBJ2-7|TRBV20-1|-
CSARYTIYEQYF
TGCAGTGCTAGATATACCATCTACGAGCAGTACTTC
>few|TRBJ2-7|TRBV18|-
CASSPTAETYEQYF
TGTGCCAGCTCACCGACAGCGGAGACCTACGAGCAGTACTTC
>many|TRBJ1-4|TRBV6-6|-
CASSFPGGPTNEKLFF
TGTGCCAGCAGTTTCCCCGGGGGGCCAACTAATGAAAAACTGTTTTTT
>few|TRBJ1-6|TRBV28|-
CASQKNPSYNSPLHF
TGTGCCAGTCAGAAAAACCCCTCCTATAATTCACCCCTCCACTTT
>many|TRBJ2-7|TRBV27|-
CASSLETGTLSYEQYF
TGTGCCAGCAGTCTCGAGACAGGAACTCTTTCCTACGAGCAGTACTTC
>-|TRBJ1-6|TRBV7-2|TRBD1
CASSLKMTGSSYNSPLHF
TGTGCCAGCAGCTTAAAGATGACAGGGAGCTCCTATAATTCACCCCTCCACTTT
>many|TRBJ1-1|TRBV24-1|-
CATRPAQGMNTEAFF
TGTGCCACCAGGCCCGCACAGGGCATGAACACTGAAGCTTTCTTT
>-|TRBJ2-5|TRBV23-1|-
CASSPSLVAFQETQYF
TGCGCCAGCAGTCCTTCACTAGTTGCCTTTCAAGAGACCCAGTACTTC
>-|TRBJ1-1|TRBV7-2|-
CASSLMGEGAEAFF
TGTGCCAGCAGCTTAATGGGGGAGGGTGCTGAAGCTTTCTTT
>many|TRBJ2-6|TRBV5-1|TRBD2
CASRRTSGRGLGANVLTF
TGCGCCAGCAGACGGACTAGCGGGAGAGGTCTGGGGGCCAACGTCCTGACTTTC
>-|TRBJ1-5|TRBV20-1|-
CSAQIYGNQPQHF
TGCAGTGCCCAGATATACGGCAATCAGCCCCAGCATTTT
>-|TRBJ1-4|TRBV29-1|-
CSARGSANEKLFF
TGCAGCGCTCGAGGGTCAGCGAATGAAAAACTGTTTTTT
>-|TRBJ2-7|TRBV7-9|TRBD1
CASSLGQFYEQYF
TGTGCCAGCAGCTTGGGACAGTTCTACGAGCAGTACTTC
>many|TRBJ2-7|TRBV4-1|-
CASSRGSSYEQYF
TGCGCCAGCAGCAGGGGGAGCTCCTACGAGCAGTACTTC
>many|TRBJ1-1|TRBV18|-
CASSPPGARSNTEAFF
TGTGCCAGCTCACCCCCGGGAGCCCGCTCGAACACTGAAGCTTTCTTT
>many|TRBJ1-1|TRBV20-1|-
CSARNPGFTNTEAFF
TGCAGTGCTAGAAATCCCGGATTTACGAACACTGAAGCTTTCTTT
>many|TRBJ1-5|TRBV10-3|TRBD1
CAISPGQGNNQPQHF
TGTGCCATCAGTCCGGGACAGGGGAACAATCAGCCCCAGCATTTT
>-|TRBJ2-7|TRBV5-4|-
CASSPTSGDYYEQYF
TGTGCCAGCAGCCCCACCTCAGGTGACTACTACGAGCAGTACTTC
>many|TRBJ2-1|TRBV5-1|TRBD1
CASSSLQGNEQFF
TGCGCCAGCAGCTCATTACAGGGGAATGAGCAGTTCTTC
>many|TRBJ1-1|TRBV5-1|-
CASSLLVENTEAFF
TGCGCCAGCAGCTTGTTGGTGGAGAACACTGAAGCTTTCTTT